This TCR beta chain came from a study of T cell repertoires in cytomegalovirus infection. The wider study: It was recently identified HLA-C-restricted and well-studied HLA-B-restricted CMV epitopes that the study used.

The CDR3 is 16 residues long. CDR1 and CDR2 (germline): ENHRY, SYGVKD. The V and J ends lost 3 bases and 4 bases, in that order; junction bases with no gene match: 11. Concerning this clonotype itself: The antigen is undetermined.

TCRdb re-called the reads with MiXCR, one entry per CDR3 protein. Here the sample spans 650,000 to 900,000 distinct CDR3 sequences, 30% to 35% being singletons. The J gene is TRBJ1-2, the V gene TRBV10-3; 7 nucleotides agree with TRBD1. The source material was cultured CD8+ T cells from PBMCs, sampled from culture after CMV antigen stimulation. This TCR was recovered from a human donor in good health (CMV status not recorded). Some clones in this sample may be carry-over from other donors' samples. The CDR3 region is CAISDLRQGTSYGYTF. As DNA, the CDR3 is TGTGCCATCAGTGACCTACGACAGGGAACGAGCTATGGCTACACCTTC.